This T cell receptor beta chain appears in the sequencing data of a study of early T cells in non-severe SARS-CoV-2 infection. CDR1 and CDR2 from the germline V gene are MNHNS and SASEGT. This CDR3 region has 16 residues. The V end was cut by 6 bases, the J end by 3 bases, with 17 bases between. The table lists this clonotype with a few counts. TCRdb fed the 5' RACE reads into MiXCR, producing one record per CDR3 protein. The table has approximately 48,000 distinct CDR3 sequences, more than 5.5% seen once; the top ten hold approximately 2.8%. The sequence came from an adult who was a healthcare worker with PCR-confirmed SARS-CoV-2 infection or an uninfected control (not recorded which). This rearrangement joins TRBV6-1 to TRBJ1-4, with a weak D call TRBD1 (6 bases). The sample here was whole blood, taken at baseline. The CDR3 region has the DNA TGTGCCAGCAGGGAAACCTCCAGGGGTCCTAATGAAAAACTGTTTTTT. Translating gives CASRETSRGPNEKLFF.